This T cell receptor beta chain is drawn from a study of cytomegalovirus exposure and HLA in healthy donors. PCR amplification relied on 60 Vbeta primers (plus 13 Jbeta primers). Sequencing used immunoSEQ multiplex PCR; TCRdb keeps in-frame clones, though not all of them. Found here are 180,000 or so clones, around four fifths of them singletons; the top ten hold roughly 3%. The TCR comes from a female donor in good health and CMV-seronegative. Sequencing was done on a sample of PBMCs.

The CDR3: CASSMGTGETQYF. Written as DNA, the CDR3 is TGTGCCAGTAGTATGGGGACAGGTGAGACCCAGTACTTC. The V call is TRBV19, the J call TRBJ2-5; 8 bases are a match to TRBD1. Trimming removed 3 bases from V and 5 bases from J; junction bases left unmatched: 2. The V gene's germline CDR1 is LNHDA and CDR2 SQIVND (reference sequence). This CDR3 comprises 13 residues.